The rows below give T cell receptor beta chains drawn from one sample of a study of cytomegalovirus exposure and HLA in healthy donors. Only in-frame clones appear in the TCRdb table, and some are missing; sequencing was by immunoSEQ multiplex PCR. Of roughly 220,000 clones listed, around 90% are singletons. The specimen was PBMCs. The origin of the receptors is a woman younger than 35 in good health and CMV-seronegative. Both conserved end residues are part of each CDR3. D genes are given only for firm matches. Clone size appears in some rows only: once, few, many, or a class for an expanded clone.

NA TRBJ1-3 NA TRBV5-6 TGTGCCAGCAGCTTGGGTCCCGGGGTCTCTGGAAACACCATATATTTT CASSLGPGVSGNTIYF
NA TRBJ1-5 TRBD1 TRBV28 TGTGCCAGCAGTTTCCAGGGACAGAGCAATCAGCCCCAGCATTTT CASSFQGQSNQPQHF
NA TRBJ1-1 TRBD1 TRBV6-1 TGTGCCAGCAGTGAGGACAGGGGGCGCGACGCTTTCTTT CASSEDRGRDAFF
NA TRBJ2-3 NA TRBV30 TGTGCCTGGAGTGATGGGCGCTTCACAGATACGCAGTATTTT CAWSDGRFTDTQYF
NA TRBJ2-7 TRBD2 TRBV6-1 TGTGCCAGCAGTTCGCTAGCGGGTTACGAGCAGTACTTC CASSSLAGYEQYF
NA TRBJ1-2 NA TRBV11-2 TGTGCCAGCAGCCTCCGGGAGGGAGACCCTTCCAACTATGGCTACACCTTC CASSLREGDPSNYGYTF
NA TRBJ1-2 NA TRBV6-4 TGTGCCAGCATCCCCCAGGCCACTAGGAGGGTCGACGGCTACACCTTC CASIPQATRRVDGYTF
NA TRBJ2-5 TRBD1 TRBV6-1 TGTGCCAGCAGCTTACAGGGGGCTGGAGGAGAGACCCAGTACTTC CASSLQGAGGETQYF
NA TRBJ2-7 NA TRBV5-1 TGCGCCAGCAGCTTGGGAGGGATCACGCTCTACGAGCAGTACTTC CASSLGGITLYEQYF
NA TRBJ1-4 NA TRBV11-2 TGTGCCAGCAGCTTACTTACAACTAATGAAAAACTGTTTTTT CASSLLTTNEKLFF
NA TRBJ2-5 NA TRBV28 TGTGCCAGCAACCCGGGGGTTCGCTTTGAGACCCAGTACTTC CASNPGVRFETQYF
NA TRBJ2-2 NA TRBV18 TGTGCCAGCTCACCACCCTCCCACACCGGGGAGCTGTTTTTT CASSPPSHTGELFF
NA TRBJ2-7 TRBD1 TRBV6-1 TGTGCCACTTTTTGGGACAGGGATACCTACGAGCAGTACTTC CATFWDRDTYEQYF
NA TRBJ2-2 NA TRBV6-5 TGTGCCAGCAGCCCCATGAACACCGGGGAGCTGTTTTTT CASSPMNTGELFF
NA TRBJ1-1 NA TRBV5-1 TGCGCCAGCAGCTTACGGGTCACGGCTGAAGCTTTCTTT CASSLRVTAEAFF
few TRBJ2-3 TRBD2 TRBV7-9 TGTGCCAGCAGCACCAATATACTAGCGGGAGGCACAACAGATACGCAGTATTTT CASSTNILAGGTTDTQYF
NA TRBJ1-1 NA TRBV11-2 TGTGCCAGCAGCTTTGGGAGTTTTACTGAAGCTTTCTTT CASSFGSFTEAFF
NA TRBJ1-1 NA TRBV18 TGTGCCAGCTCACCCCTGGGGGGAGTTATCAACATGAACACTGAAGCTTTCTTT CASSPLGGVINMNTEAFF
NA TRBJ2-3 TRBD2 TRBV29-1 TGCAGCGTGGGGGGGACTCTGCTCACAGATACGCAGTATTTT CSVGGTLLTDTQYF
NA TRBJ1-1 NA TRBV28 TGTGCCAGCAGTTCCCCGGTGGGAGGGAACACTGAAGCTTTCTTT CASSSPVGGNTEAFF
NA TRBJ1-1 NA TRBV11-2 TGTGCCAGCAGCCCGGGGGGGATGACTGAAGCTTTCTTT CASSPGGMTEAFF